This paragraph covers one T cell receptor (beta chain) sequence. The antigen remains unidentified. This library used roughly 370 ng RNA and molecular barcoded adaptors spanning alpha/delta and beta/gamma chains. TCRdb itself ran the reads through MiXCR, one entry per CDR3 protein. The data contain 57,000 or so distinct CDR3 sequences, 15% to 25% of them singletons. The entry originates in a study of read filtering for tumor transcriptome and immune sequencing. Study background: Fewer than 10 patients were R-ISS I, approximately 15 were R-ISS II, roughly 7 were R-ISS III. Study-wide points: This fraction held mixed bone marrow immune cells after CD138-negative sorting.

The receptor's source is a donor at least 40 years old with multiple myeloma. Sequencing was done on a sample of a population of CD138-negative cells sorted from bone marrow.

The CDR3 protein is CASSDLATNEKLFF. The DNA for the CDR3 is TGTGCCAGCAGTGATCTAGCAACTAATGAAAAACTGTTTTTT. The chain couples TRBV2 to TRBJ1-4; D is undetermined. This CDR3 comprises 14 residues. The germline gives CDR1 SNHLY, CDR2 FYNNEI. Trimming removed 3 bases from V and 0 bases from J, with 5 bases in between.